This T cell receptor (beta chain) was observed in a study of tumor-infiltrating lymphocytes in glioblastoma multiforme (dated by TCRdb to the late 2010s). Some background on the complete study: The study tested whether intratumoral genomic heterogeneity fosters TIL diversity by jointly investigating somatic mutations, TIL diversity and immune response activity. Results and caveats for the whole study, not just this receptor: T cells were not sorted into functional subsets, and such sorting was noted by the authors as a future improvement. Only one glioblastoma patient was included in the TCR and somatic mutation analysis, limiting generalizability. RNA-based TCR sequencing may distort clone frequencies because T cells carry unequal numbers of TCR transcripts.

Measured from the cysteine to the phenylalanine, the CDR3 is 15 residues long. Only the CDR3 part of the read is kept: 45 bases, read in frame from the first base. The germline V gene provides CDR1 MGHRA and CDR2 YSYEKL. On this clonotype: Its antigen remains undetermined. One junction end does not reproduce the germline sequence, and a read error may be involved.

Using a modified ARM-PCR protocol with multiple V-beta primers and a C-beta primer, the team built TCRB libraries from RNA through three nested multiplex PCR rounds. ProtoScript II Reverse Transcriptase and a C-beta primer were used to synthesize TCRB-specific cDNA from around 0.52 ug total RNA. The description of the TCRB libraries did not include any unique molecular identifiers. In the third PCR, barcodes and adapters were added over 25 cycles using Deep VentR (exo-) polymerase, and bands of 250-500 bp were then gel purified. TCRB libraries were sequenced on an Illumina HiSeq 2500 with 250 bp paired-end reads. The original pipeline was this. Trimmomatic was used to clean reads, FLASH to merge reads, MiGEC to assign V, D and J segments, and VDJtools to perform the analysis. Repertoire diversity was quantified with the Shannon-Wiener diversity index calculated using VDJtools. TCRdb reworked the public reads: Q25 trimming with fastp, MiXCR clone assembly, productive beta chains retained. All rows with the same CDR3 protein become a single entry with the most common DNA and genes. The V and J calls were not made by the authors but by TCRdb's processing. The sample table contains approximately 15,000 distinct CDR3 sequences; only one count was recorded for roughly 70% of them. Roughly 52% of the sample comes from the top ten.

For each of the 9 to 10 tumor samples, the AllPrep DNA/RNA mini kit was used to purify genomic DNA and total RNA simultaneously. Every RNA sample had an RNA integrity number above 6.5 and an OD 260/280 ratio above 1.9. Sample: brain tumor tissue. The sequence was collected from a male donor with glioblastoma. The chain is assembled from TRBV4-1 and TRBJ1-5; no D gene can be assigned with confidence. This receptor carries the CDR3 CASSRGQGEHQPQHF. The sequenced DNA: TGCGCCAGCAGCCGAGGTCAAGGAGAGCATCAGCCCCAGCATTTC.